A selection of T cell receptor beta chains follows, all from one sample in a study of identical twins. TCRdb re-called the 5' RACE reads through MiXCR, storing one row per CDR3 protein. The data hold approximately 490,000 distinct CDR3 sequences, with under 25% observed a single time. These records were also assigned to another study, of yellow fever vaccine responses in identical twins.

The sequencing sample was made of CD4+ T cells sorted from blood. Receptor source: a woman under 30 in good health. The CDR3 runs from the conserved cysteine through the conserved F or W. The D gene is left open where the match is weak. Not all rows give a size; the values are once, few, many and, for expanded clones, a class.

cdr3_nt cdr3_aa clone_size v_call d_call j_call
TGCGCCAGCAGCCCCACGTTGGATGAGCAGTTCTTC CASSPTLDEQFF - TRBV5-1 - TRBJ2-1
TGTGCCAGCTCACCTGGGTCGGGTGAGCAGTTCTTC CASSPGSGEQFF - TRBV18 - TRBJ2-1
TGTGCCAGCAGCCAACAGGGGGCAAGATCACCCCTCCACTTT CASSQQGARSPLHF few TRBV12-3/TRBV12-4 TRBD1 TRBJ1-6
TGTGCCAGCAGTCGGACTAGCGGGGACAATGAGCAGTTCTTC CASSRTSGDNEQFF few TRBV12-3/TRBV12-4 TRBD2 TRBJ2-1
TGTGCCAGCATCGGTATTTCTGGAAACACCATATATTTT CASIGISGNTIYF - TRBV6-1 - TRBJ1-3
TGCGCCAGCAGCTTGGTCCAGCGGGGGGGGGATGAGCAGTTCTTC CASSLVQRGGDEQFF - TRBV5-1 TRBD2 TRBJ2-1
TGTGCCAGCAGCCCACAGGGTTCGTCCTATAATTCACCCCTCCACTTT CASSPQGSSYNSPLHF few TRBV3-1 - TRBJ1-6
TGTGCCAGCAGCGTAGGTCGGGGGCCGGGAAACACCATATATTTT CASSVGRGPGNTIYF - TRBV9 - TRBJ1-3
- CASSWGWGNQETKYF - TRBV5-1 - TRBJ2-5
TGTGCCAGCAGTTTAAGGAATGGGAGATATTACAATGAGCAGTTCTTC CASSLRNGRYYNEQFF - TRBV12-3/TRBV12-4 - TRBJ2-1
TGCAGCGTTGTATACAATGAGCAGTTCTTC CSVVYNEQFF - TRBV29-1 - TRBJ2-1
TGCAGTGCTAAGAGGTATAGCACAGATACGCAGTATTTT CSAKRYSTDTQYF - TRBV20-1 - TRBJ2-3
TGTGCCAGCAGCCAAGCGTTGGGTCTAGCGGGCACCTACGAGCAGTACTTC CASSQALGLAGTYEQYF - TRBV3-1 TRBD2 TRBJ2-7
TGTGCCAGCAGCTTAGGACTAGCGATACTACGAGAGCAGTACTTC CASSLGLAILREQYF few TRBV7-9 TRBD2 TRBJ2-7
TGCGCCAGCAGCTTGCTAGCGGGCACGAACACCGGGGAGCTGTTTTTT CASSLLAGTNTGELFF - TRBV5-1 TRBD2 TRBJ2-2
TGTGCCAGCAGTTTGCCCACCCAGGACCCCTACAATGAGCAGTTCTTC CASSLPTQDPYNEQFF few TRBV28 - TRBJ2-1
TGTGCCACCAGTGAAAACAGCTATCAGCCCCAGCATTTT CATSENSYQPQHF - TRBV24-1 - TRBJ1-5
TGTGCCAGCAGTGCCTGGACTAGCGGGGCCCAAGAGACCCAGTACTTC CASSAWTSGAQETQYF - TRBV12-3/TRBV12-4 TRBD2 TRBJ2-5
TGCAGTGCTAGAACGGGCGAGAACACTGAAGCTTTCTTT CSARTGENTEAFF - TRBV20-1 - TRBJ1-1
TGCAGTGCCCGTGCCTCGGCAGGAGATACGCAGTATTTT CSARASAGDTQYF - TRBV20-1 - TRBJ2-3
TGTGCCAGCAGTTACTCGGGCGGGAGAGTGCCAGAGACCCAGTACTTC CASSYSGGRVPETQYF - TRBV6-5 TRBD2 TRBJ2-5
TGTGCCAGCAGTTACTCGATAGGCGGTTCGCCGTTCTTC CASSYSIGGSPFF - TRBV6-6 - TRBJ2-1
TGTGCCAGCAGTTTAGCGCTATACCGGGACAGCAATCAGCCCCAGCATTTT CASSLALYRDSNQPQHF - TRBV12-3/TRBV12-4 - TRBJ1-5
TGCGCCAGCAGCTTGGGACAGGGATATCGGGAGCAGTACTTC CASSLGQGYREQYF - TRBV5-1 TRBD1 TRBJ2-7
TGTGCCATCAGTGAGTCCGGTGAGACCCAGTACTTC CAISESGETQYF many TRBV10-3 - TRBJ2-5
TGTGCCACCAGCTTCGGACGGATGAACACTGAAGCTTTCTTT CATSFGRMNTEAFF - TRBV15 - TRBJ1-1
TGCAGTGCTAGAGATGTGCAGCGGGGGCCGTCAGATACGCAGTATTTT CSARDVQRGPSDTQYF - TRBV20-1 TRBD2 TRBJ2-3
TGTGCCAGCAGCTTACAGGAAAACCAGGGTGGCTACACCTTC CASSLQENQGGYTF few TRBV11-2 - TRBJ1-2
TGTGCCAGCAGCTTGGTTGACTCTGGGGCCAACGTCCTGACTTTC CASSLVDSGANVLTF - TRBV5-5 - TRBJ2-6
TGTGCCAGCAGCTTTTCAGGGGCAGGGGACATTCAGTACTTC CASSFSGAGDIQYF few TRBV5-6 - TRBJ2-4
TGTGCCAGCTCAGGGCTCCTCGACACTGAAGCTTTCTTT CASSGLLDTEAFF - TRBV18 - TRBJ1-1
TGCAGTGCTGCGGGACTAGCGGGAGGTGAGCAGTTCTTC CSAAGLAGGEQFF few TRBV20-1 TRBD2 TRBJ2-1
TGTGCCACCAGGACAGGGCGGTCTAATGAAAAACTGTTTTTT CATRTGRSNEKLFF - TRBV2 TRBD1 TRBJ1-4
TGTGCCAGCAGTTTGAGGCCTAGCACAGATACGCAGTATTTT CASSLRPSTDTQYF few TRBV12-3/TRBV12-4 - TRBJ2-3
TGTGCCAGCAGCTTAGTGGGACTAGGTAGCAATGAGCAGTTCTTC CASSLVGLGSNEQFF - TRBV7-8 TRBD2 TRBJ2-1
TGCAGCGTTGAAGGCGAGGGAGAGGGAATTGGCGAGCAGTACTTC CSVEGEGEGIGEQYF few TRBV29-1 - TRBJ2-7
TGTGCCAGCAGCTTGGACCGGTTTACAGATACGCAGTATTTT CASSLDRFTDTQYF - TRBV5-6 - TRBJ2-3
TGCGCCAGCAGCCCAGCCAGGGGGAACACTGAAGCTTTCTTT CASSPARGNTEAFF few TRBV5-1 - TRBJ1-1
TGTGCCAGCAGCTTAGATCGTCGACAGGGGATTTTGTATTTT CASSLDRRQGILYF few TRBV7-2 TRBD1 TRBJ2-3
TGCAGTGCTAGCCGGCACCCCTATGGCTACACCTTC CSASRHPYGYTF - TRBV20-1 - TRBJ1-2
TGTGCCAGCAGCAAAGCAGGGTCTGATCAGCCCCAGCATTTT CASSKAGSDQPQHF - TRBV21-1 - TRBJ1-5
TGCAGTGCTAGTTTGGCAGGGGGCAACACCGGGGAGCTGTTTTTT CSASLAGGNTGELFF few TRBV20-1 TRBD1 TRBJ2-2
TGTGCCAGCAGTTTAGAAATGGGTCGGGAGACCCAGTACTTC CASSLEMGRETQYF - TRBV12-3/TRBV12-4 - TRBJ2-5
TGTGCCATCAGTGAGTTCGGGCGGGAGTTCAGCAATGAGCAGTTCTTC CAISEFGREFSNEQFF many TRBV10-3 TRBD2 TRBJ2-1
TGTGCCAGCAGCAACCTAAACACCGGGGAGCTGTTTTTT CASSNLNTGELFF - TRBV3-1 - TRBJ2-2
TGCGCCAGCAGCCACCCGGTGCTAAAGGAGGGGGAGACCCAGTACTTC CASSHPVLKEGETQYF few TRBV5-1 - TRBJ2-5
TGCGCCAGCAGCTTGGACACAGCCGGGACAGGGGGCTCAGATACGCAGTATTTT CASSLDTAGTGGSDTQYF - TRBV5-1 TRBD1 TRBJ2-3
TGCAGCGTTGGACAGTATGGCGAGCAGTACTTC CSVGQYGEQYF - TRBV29-1 - TRBJ2-7
TGCAGTGCTAGGTTGGTTGGTCGGGGGGGCCAGTTCTTC CSARLVGRGGQFF - TRBV20-1 TRBD2 TRBJ2-1
TGCGCCAGCCTGCTGGCTGAAGCTTTCTTT CASLLAEAFF - TRBV5-1 - TRBJ1-1
TGTGCCAGCAGCCAAGTTGGAGCGGGAGGTTTAGATACGCAGTATTTT CASSQVGAGGLDTQYF - TRBV4-2 TRBD2 TRBJ2-3
TGTGCCAGCAGCCCGGGGACTGCTCGGAACACCGGGGAGCTGTTTTTT CASSPGTARNTGELFF few TRBV7-7 - TRBJ2-2